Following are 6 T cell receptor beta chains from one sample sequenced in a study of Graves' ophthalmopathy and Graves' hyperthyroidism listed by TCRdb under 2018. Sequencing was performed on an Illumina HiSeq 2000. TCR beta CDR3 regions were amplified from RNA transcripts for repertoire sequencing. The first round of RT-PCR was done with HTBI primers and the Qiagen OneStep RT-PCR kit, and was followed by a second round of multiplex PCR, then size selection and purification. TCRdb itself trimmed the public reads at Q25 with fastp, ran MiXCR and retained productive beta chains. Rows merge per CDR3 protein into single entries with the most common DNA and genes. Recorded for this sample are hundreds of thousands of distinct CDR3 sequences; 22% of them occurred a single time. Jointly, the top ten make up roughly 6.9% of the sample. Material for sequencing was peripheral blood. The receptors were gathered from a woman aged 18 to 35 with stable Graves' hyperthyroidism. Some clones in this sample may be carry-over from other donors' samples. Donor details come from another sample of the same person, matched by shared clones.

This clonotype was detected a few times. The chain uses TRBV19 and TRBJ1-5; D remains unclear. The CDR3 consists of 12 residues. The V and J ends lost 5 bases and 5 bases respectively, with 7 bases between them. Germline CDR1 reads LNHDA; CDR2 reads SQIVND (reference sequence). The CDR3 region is CASSRWDQPQHF. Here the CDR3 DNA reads TGTGCCAGTAGTCGGTGGGATCAGCCCCAGCATTTT.

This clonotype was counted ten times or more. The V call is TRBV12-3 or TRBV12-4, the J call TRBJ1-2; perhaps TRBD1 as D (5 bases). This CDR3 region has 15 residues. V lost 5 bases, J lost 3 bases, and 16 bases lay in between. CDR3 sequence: CASSTYPGTDYGYTF. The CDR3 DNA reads TGTGCCAGCAGTACGTACCCCGGGACGGACTATGGCTACACCTTC.

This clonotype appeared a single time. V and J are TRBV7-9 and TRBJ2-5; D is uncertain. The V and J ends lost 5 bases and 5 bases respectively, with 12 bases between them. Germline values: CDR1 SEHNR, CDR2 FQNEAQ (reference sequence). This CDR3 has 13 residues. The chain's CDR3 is CASSKRSSETQYF. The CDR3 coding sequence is TGTGCCAGCAGCAAACGGAGTAGTGAGACCCAGTACTTC.

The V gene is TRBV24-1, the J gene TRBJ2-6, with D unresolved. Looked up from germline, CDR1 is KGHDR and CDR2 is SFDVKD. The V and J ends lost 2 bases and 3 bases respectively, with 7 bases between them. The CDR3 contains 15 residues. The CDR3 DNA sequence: TGTGCCACCAGTGATTCGCGCTATGGGGCCAACGTCCTGACTTTC. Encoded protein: CATSDSRYGANVLTF.

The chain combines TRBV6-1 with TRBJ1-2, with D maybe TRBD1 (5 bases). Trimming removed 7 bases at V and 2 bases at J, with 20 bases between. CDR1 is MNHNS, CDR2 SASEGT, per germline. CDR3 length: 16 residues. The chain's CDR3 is CASTMTENRPNYGYTF. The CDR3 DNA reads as TGTGCCAGCACAATGACTGAGAACAGGCCCAACTATGGCTACACCTTC.

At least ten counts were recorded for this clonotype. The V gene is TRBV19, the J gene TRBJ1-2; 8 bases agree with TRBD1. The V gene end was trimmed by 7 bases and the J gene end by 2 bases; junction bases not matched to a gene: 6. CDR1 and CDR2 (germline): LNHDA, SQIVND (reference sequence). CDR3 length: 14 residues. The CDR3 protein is CASTNDRGNYGYTF. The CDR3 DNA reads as TGTGCCAGTACCAATGACAGGGGAAACTATGGCTACACCTTC.